The clone carrying this T cell receptor (beta chain) was seen ten or more times. Antigen specificity is unknown. Each patient went into thyroid surgery without having received any treatment. These data come from a study of metastatic and nonmetastatic thyroid tumors. Turning to the study itself: Repertoires were compared across blood and tumor or nodule tissue from malignant and benign thyroid patients.

The study's findings and limits: TCR beta diversity was reportedly significantly higher in malignant thyroid tumors than benign nodules, in blood and tumor.

TCRdb used MiXCR to call clones anew from the PCR reads. The profile shows some 14,000 clones, approximately 30% of them singletons. Trimming stripped 1 base from V and 6 bases from J, with 14 bases between. Germline CDR1 reads SGHDT; CDR2 reads YYEEEE. This CDR3 is built from 15 residues. The sample comprised tumor tissue. This receptor was identified in a male donor with papillary thyroid cancer or a benign thyroid nodule (not recorded which). Some clones in this sample may be carry-over from other donors' samples. This chain links TRBV5-6 with TRBJ2-1; D unresolved. CDR3: CASSLSGVNLNEQFF. The DNA for the CDR3 is TGTGCCAGCAGCTTGAGTGGGGTTAACCTCAATGAGCAGTTCTTC.